The T cell receptor beta chain under discussion was sequenced for a study of T cell responses to AZD1222 COVID-19 vaccine. The table came from immunoSEQ multiplex PCR; TCRdb's copy has only in-frame clones and leaves some out. The sample contains tens of thousands of clones, approximately 81% of which appear only once. The CDR3 is 15 amino acids. Germline V gene sequence: CDR1 SGDLS, CDR2 YYNGEE. Trimming left V 3 bases short and J 4 bases short, with 16 bases between. The chain carries TRBV9 and TRBJ1-2; perhaps TRBD1 as D (5 bases). The TCR originated in an adult who received the AZD1222 COVID-19 vaccine. This material consisted of peripheral blood, taken 28 days after the second AZD1222 dose. The CDR3 reads CASSAGAVAAYGYTF. CDR3 in DNA: TGTGCCAGCAGCGCCGGGGCAGTTGCTGCCTATGGCTACACCTTC. Combining the CDR3 with reference TRBV9 and TRBJ1-2 gives the whole variable domain DSGVTQTPKHLITATGQRVTLRCSPRSGDLSVYWYQQSLDQGLQFLIQYYNGEERAKGNILERFSAQQFPDLHSELNLSSLELGDSALYFCASSAGAVAAYGYTFGSGTRLTVV.